The T cell receptor (beta chain) described here comes from a study of blood T cell repertoires in COVID-19. Study overall: Sites in the United States, Italy and Spain provided acute and convalescent COVID-19 samples.

This table comes from immunoSEQ multiplex PCR, and its TCRdb copy is limited to in-frame clones, with some not included. This table holds almost 500,000 clones, approximately 91% found once. The junction had 5 bases not matched to a gene; V was cut back by 4 bases and J by 0 bases. Germline CDR1 SGHNT, CDR2 YENEEA. The CDR3 totals 15 residues. The chain recombines TRBV11-3 with TRBJ2-7; TRBD1 matches at 8 bases. The origin of this receptor is a woman aged 55-70 years who had recovered from COVID-19. Material for sequencing was PBMCs or T cells enriched from blood (not recorded which). The CDR3 is CASSYRQGSSYEQYV. The CDR3 DNA reads as TGTGCCAGCAGCTACCGACAGGGGAGCTCCTACGAGCAGTACGTC.